These 23 T cell receptor beta chains were sequenced from one sample in a study of blood T cell repertoires in COVID-19. Libraries were prepared by immunoSEQ multiplex PCR; TCRdb keeps only in-frame clonotypes and omits some of them. The repertoire holds about 420,000 clones, with around 90% as singletons. The sequenced sample consisted of peripheral blood. The receptors were gathered from a man aged 18 to 29 with COVID-19, enrolled during active disease.

The CDR3 DNA reads TGTGCCAGCAGCCAGACTAGCGGGAACTACAATGAGCAGTTCTTC. Translating it yields CASSQTSGNYNEQFF. The V gene is TRBV11-3, the J gene TRBJ2-1; 11 nucleotides line up with TRBD2. J was trimmed by 3 bases and V by 5 bases; bases with no gene match: 3. Germline values: CDR1 SGHNT, CDR2 YENEEA. This CDR3 is 15 amino acids long.

The chain recombines TRBV3-1 (or the pseudogene TRBV3-2) with TRBJ2-3; D not certain. CDR3 length equals 14 residues. Germline-derived CDR1 and CDR2 are LGHDT and YNNKEL (reference sequence). Trimming pared 1 base from V and 3 bases from J, leaving 8 bases between. The CDR3 region has the DNA TGTGCCAGCAGCCAAGGTCTAATGACAGATACGCAGTATTTT. Translated, it gives CASSQGLMTDTQYF.

A note on this clone: At the DNA level, this CDR3 is encoded by other sequences in the same sample as well. The chain carries TRBV5-1 and TRBJ2-3, with 10 bases identical to TRBD1. J lost 4 bases, V lost 0 bases, and 2 bases had no gene match. The V gene's germline CDR1 is SGHRS and CDR2 YFSETQ. This CDR3 has 15 residues. The CDR3 DNA sequence: TGCGCCAGCAGCTTGGAAGGACAGGGGGCAGATACGCAGTATTTT. The encoded protein is CASSLEGQGADTQYF.

V usage is TRBV27 and J usage is TRBJ2-5; 8 positions match TRBD2. CDR3 length equals 16 residues. The trim removed 8 bases at V and 3 bases at J, leaving 14 bases unmatched. The V gene's germline CDR1 is MNHEY and CDR2 SMNVEV (reference sequence). The CDR3 bases are TGTGCCAGCCGCCTGGATTCCGGGACTAGGGAAGAGACCCAGTACTTC. Translated: CASRLDSGTREETQYF.

The V and J genes are TRBV15 and TRBJ2-3, with 10 nucleotides matching TRBD2. CDR1 and CDR2 (germline): LNHNV, YYDKDF (reference sequence). The CDR3 runs to 15 residues. Losses at the gene ends were 6 bases for V and 1 base for J; bases not matched to a gene: 4. The CDR3: CATRSLAGGTDTQYF. Here the CDR3 DNA reads TGTGCCACCAGAAGTCTAGCGGGAGGCACAGATACGCAGTATTTT.

The chain employs TRBV5-1 and TRBJ1-2; 11 bases match TRBD1. Germline lookup yields CDR1 SGHRS and CDR2 YFSETQ. J gave up 8 bases and V 4 bases, and 7 bases lay outside the gene matches. This CDR3 is built from 14 residues. This CDR3 reads CASSPGQGVGGYTF. CDR3 sequence (DNA): TGCGCCAGCAGCCCGGGACAGGGGGTAGGAGGCTACACCTTC.

The chain is built from TRBV15 and TRBJ2-3, with 15 bases that match TRBD2. The V gene end was trimmed by 5 bases and the J gene end by 5 bases; junction bases not matched to a gene: 8. CDR1 is LNHNV and CDR2 is YYDKDF in the germline V gene (reference sequence). The CDR3 is made up of 17 amino acids. In DNA, the CDR3 is TGTGCCACCAGCTTAAGGACTAGCGGGGGGGCCAAAGATACGCAGTATTTT. This sequence encodes CATSLRTSGGAKDTQYF.

The V call is TRBV5-8, the J call TRBJ2-2, with no clear D. Germline V lookup: CDR1 SGHTS, CDR2 YDEGEE. This CDR3 region has 13 residues. Trimming shortened V by 1 base and J by 5 bases, and 6 bases separated the two germline ends. The CDR3 spells CASSLRVTGELFF. CDR3 nucleotide sequence: TGTGCCAGCAGCTTGCGGGTTACCGGGGAGCTGTTTTTT. Drawing the rest from reference TRBV5-8 and TRBJ2-2, the complete variable domain is EAGVTQSPTHLIKTRGQQATLRCSPISGHTSVYWYQQALGLGLQFLLWYDEGEERNRGNFPPRFSGRQFPNYSSELNVNALELEDSALYLCASSLRVTGELFFGEGSRLTVL.

The J gene is TRBJ2-1, the V gene TRBV3-1 (or the pseudogene TRBV3-2); no clear D gene. Germline lookup yields CDR1 LGHDT and CDR2 YNNKEL (reference sequence). V was pared by 2 bases and J by 9 bases, with 11 bases between. The CDR3 covers 13 residues. The CDR3 region has the DNA TGTGCCAGCAGCCAACCCCGAAGAGGTGAGCAGTTCTTC. Amino acid sequence: CASSQPRRGEQFF.

CDR3 nucleotides: TGTGCCAGCAGTCCTCGGACAGGGGGCTTAGGCTACACCTTC. This translates into CASSPRTGGLGYTF. The chain employs TRBV27 and TRBJ1-2, with 11 positions matching TRBD1. The CDR3 is 14 residues long. The germline V gene encodes CDR1 MNHEY and CDR2 SMNVEV (reference sequence). The V segment lost 5 bases and the J segment 8 bases; nucleotides outside the gene matches: 7.

This sequence joins TRBV7-2 and TRBJ2-1, with TRBD2 matching over 14 bases. The CDR3 length is 15 residues. V lost 3 bases to trimming and J lost 9 bases; unmatched junction nucleotides: 4. CDR1 and CDR2 (germline): SGHTA, FQGNSA. The CDR3 DNA sequence: TGTGCCAGCAGCTTGACTAGCGGGAGGGCCATTGAGCAGTTCTTC. This encodes CASSLTSGRAIEQFF.

This rearrangement joins TRBV11-2 to TRBJ1-1; 11 nucleotides match TRBD1. CDR3 length equals 15 residues. Germline V gives CDR1 SGHAT, CDR2 FQNNGV. The V and J ends lost 1 base and 9 bases, in that order; junction bases with no gene match: 7. The DNA for the CDR3 is TGTGCCAGCAGCTTAGCGGACAGGGGGCGCGTCAAAGCTTTCTTT. This gives the protein CASSLADRGRVKAFF.

V gene TRBV27 combines with J gene TRBJ1-5; D is possibly TRBD1 (6 bases). The CDR3 length is 15 residues. Germline-derived CDR1 and CDR2 are MNHEY and SMNVEV (reference sequence). V lost 2 bases, J lost 0 bases, and 8 bases lay in between. DNA of the CDR3: TGTGCCAGCAGTTTACTACAGGGTAGCAATCAGCCCCAGCATTTT. This codes for CASSLLQGSNQPQHF.

The rearrangement uses TRBV6-2 or TRBV6-3 and TRBJ2-2, with D tentatively TRBD2 (5 bases). Germline lookup yields CDR1 MNHEY and CDR2 SVGEGT. V gave up 5 bases and J gave up 3 bases, with 7 bases separating them. The CDR3 totals 13 residues. CDR3 region: CASSRTYTGELFF. CDR3 in DNA: TGTGCCAGCAGTCGGACTTACACCGGGGAGCTGTTTTTT.

This clone was recorded a few times. The chain is built from TRBV27 and TRBJ1-1, with no clear D. CDR1 and CDR2 (germline): MNHEY, SMNVEV (reference sequence). The CDR3 is 13 amino acids. V dropped 6 bases and J dropped 4 bases, with 12 bases sitting between them. The CDR3 region is CASSFDSGTEAFF. The CDR3 coding sequence is TGTGCCAGCAGCTTCGATAGCGGCACTGAAGCTTTCTTT.

V usage is TRBV9 and J usage is TRBJ1-5, with D unclear. Germline V gene sequence: CDR1 SGDLS, CDR2 YYNGEE. The CDR3 has 14 residues. V was pared by 0 bases and J by 3 bases, with 7 bases between. The CDR3 region is CASSVAPDNQPQHF. In DNA, the CDR3 is TGTGCCAGCAGCGTAGCGCCAGACAATCAGCCCCAGCATTTT.

The V call is TRBV7-2, the J call TRBJ2-7, with D perhaps matching TRBD2 (5 bases). This CDR3 spans 15 amino acids. From germline, CDR1 is SGHTA and CDR2 FQGNSA. V was cut by 1 base and J by 0 bases, with 10 bases left in between. The CDR3 coding sequence is TGTGCCAGCAGCTTAGAGACGGGGAGCTCCTACGAGCAGTACTTC. Amino acids: CASSLETGSSYEQYF. The complete variable domain, with remaining parts taken from reference TRBV7-2 and TRBJ2-7, reads GAGVSQSPSNKVTEKGKDVELRCDPISGHTALYWYRQSLGQGLEFLIYFQGNSAPDKSGLPSDRFSAERTGGSVSTLTIQRTQQEDSAVYLCASSLETGSSYEQYFGPGTRLTVT.

This clone appeared a few times. V is TRBV27 and J is TRBJ1-5; D is ambiguous. Trimming shortened V by 6 bases and J by 2 bases, and 8 bases separated the two germline ends. In germline, CDR1 is MNHEY, CDR2 SMNVEV (reference sequence). The CDR3 length is 13 residues. The CDR3 sequence is CASSAAGNQPQHF. In DNA, the CDR3 is TGTGCCAGCAGCGCGGCAGGCAATCAGCCCCAGCATTTT.

The chain recombines TRBV9 with TRBJ2-1; 8 bases agree with TRBD2. V dropped 3 bases and J dropped 0; count of bases not matched to a gene: 8. This CDR3 contains 17 residues. Germline CDR1 and CDR2: SGDLS and YYNGEE. This CDR3 is CASSGLQRGSSYNEQFF. The CDR3 DNA is TGTGCCAGCAGCGGACTGCAGCGGGGGAGCTCCTACAATGAGCAGTTCTTC.

V and J are TRBV19 and TRBJ2-1; no firm D call. The germline CDR1 and CDR2 sequences are LNHDA and SQIVND (reference sequence). The CDR3 sequence is 16 residues long. Trimming removed 3 bases from V and 0 bases from J, with 12 bases in between. CDR3 loop: CASSIRLWSSYNEQFF. In nucleotides, the CDR3 is TGTGCCAGTAGTATCAGACTGTGGAGCTCCTACAATGAGCAGTTCTTC. Together with reference TRBV19 and TRBJ2-1, the CDR3 gives the full variable domain: DGGITQSPKYLFRKEGQNVTLSCEQNLNHDAMYWYRQDPGQGLRLIYYSQIVNDFQKGDIAEGYSVSREKKESFPLTVTSAQKNPTAFYLCASSIRLWSSYNEQFFGPGTRLTVL.

The chain combines TRBV25-1 with TRBJ1-6; no definite D call. Germline V gene lookup returns CDR1 MGHDK and CDR2 SYGVNS. The CDR3 extends over 15 amino acids. V was pared by 0 bases and J by 6 bases, with 9 bases between. The CDR3 DNA reads as TGTGCCAGCAGTGAATATTCCCAGATTAATTCACCCCTCCACTTT. It yields the protein CASSEYSQINSPLHF.

This chain joins TRBV6-5 and TRBJ2-7; 12 bases match TRBD2. The CDR3 spans 14 residues. Germline CDR1 and CDR2: MNHEY and SVGAGI. J lost 6 bases, V lost 6 bases, and 6 bases had no gene match. The CDR3 protein is CASRQTLAGGEQYF. The CDR3, as DNA: TGTGCCAGCAGACAAACACTAGCGGGAGGCGAGCAGTACTTC.

V is TRBV30 and J is TRBJ1-1; D ambiguous. V gave up 2 bases and J gave up 2 bases, with 9 bases separating them. This CDR3 has 13 residues. CDR1 GTSNPN and CDR2 SVGIG come from the germline V gene (reference sequence). In DNA, the CDR3 is TGTGCCTGGAGTATCGACATAAACACTGAAGCTTTCTTT. Translating gives CAWSIDINTEAFF.